This T cell receptor (beta chain) was sequenced during a study of read filtering for tumor transcriptome and immune sequencing. This clonotype was seen at least ten times. V lost 2 bases, J lost 4 bases, and 9 bases lay in between. This CDR3 has 13 residues. Germline V gives CDR1 LNHDA, CDR2 SQIVND (reference sequence). Molecular barcoded adaptors covering alpha/delta and beta/gamma chains were used on approximately 440 ng RNA. TCRdb independently ran MiXCR on the reads; one entry per CDR3 protein. Here the sample spans about 57,000 distinct CDR3 sequences, 20% to 25% being singletons. The sequenced sample consisted of a population of CD138-negative cells sorted from bone marrow. This TCR came from a donor at least 40 years old with multiple myeloma. V usage is TRBV19 and J usage is TRBJ2-7; tentative D call: TRBD2 (6 bases). DNA for the CDR3: TGTGCCAGTAGTATATCTCGGGGGTACGAGCAGTACTTC. This translates into CASSISRGYEQYF.